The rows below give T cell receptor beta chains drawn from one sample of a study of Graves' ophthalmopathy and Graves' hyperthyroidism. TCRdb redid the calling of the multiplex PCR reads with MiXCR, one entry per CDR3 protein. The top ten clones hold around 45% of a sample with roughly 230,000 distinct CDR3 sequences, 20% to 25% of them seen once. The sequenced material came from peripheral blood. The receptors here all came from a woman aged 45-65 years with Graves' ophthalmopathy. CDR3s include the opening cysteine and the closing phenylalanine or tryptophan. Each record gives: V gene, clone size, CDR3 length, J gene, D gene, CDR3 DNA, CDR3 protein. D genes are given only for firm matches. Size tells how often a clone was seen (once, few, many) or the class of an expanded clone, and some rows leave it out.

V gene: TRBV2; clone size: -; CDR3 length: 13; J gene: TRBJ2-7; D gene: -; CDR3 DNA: TGTGCCAGCAGAGTCGGGGGGCGGTACGAGCAGTACTTC; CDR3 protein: CASRVGGRYEQYF
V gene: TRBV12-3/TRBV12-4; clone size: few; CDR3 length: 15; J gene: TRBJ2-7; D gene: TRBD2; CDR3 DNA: TGTGCCAGCAGCCCCCATTGGCGGGGGGCTAACGAGCAGTACTTC; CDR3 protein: CASSPHWRGANEQYF
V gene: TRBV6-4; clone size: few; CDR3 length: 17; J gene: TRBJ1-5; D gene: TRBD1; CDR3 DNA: TGTGCCAGCAGGGGGGGACAGCGAACCCCTAGCAATCAGCCCCAGCATTTT; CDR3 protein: CASRGGQRTPSNQPQHF
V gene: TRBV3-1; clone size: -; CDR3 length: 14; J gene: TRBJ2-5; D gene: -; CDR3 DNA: TGTGCCAGCACGGGAGAGGGTGCGCAAGAGACCCAGTACTTC; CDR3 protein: CASTGEGAQETQYF
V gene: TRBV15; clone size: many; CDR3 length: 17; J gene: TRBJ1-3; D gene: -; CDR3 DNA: TGTGCCACCAGCAGAGGTGACAGGTCTTCGTCAGGAAACACCATATATTTT; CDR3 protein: CATSRGDRSSSGNTIYF
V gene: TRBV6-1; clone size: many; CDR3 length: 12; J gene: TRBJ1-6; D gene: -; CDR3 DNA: TGTGCCATTACTGTGGGGGGTACACCCCTCCACTTT; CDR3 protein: CAITVGGTPLHF
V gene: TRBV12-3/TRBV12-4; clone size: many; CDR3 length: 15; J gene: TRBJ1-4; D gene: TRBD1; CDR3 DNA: TGTGCCAGCAGTCCGGGACAGGGGGCTGGTGAAAAACTGTTTTTT; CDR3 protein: CASSPGQGAGEKLFF
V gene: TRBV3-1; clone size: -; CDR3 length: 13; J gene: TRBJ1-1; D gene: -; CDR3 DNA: TGTGCCAGCAGCCCGCAGTCTGACACTGAAGCTTTCTTT; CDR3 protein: CASSPQSDTEAFF
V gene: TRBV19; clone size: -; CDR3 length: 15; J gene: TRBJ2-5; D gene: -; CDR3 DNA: TGTGCCAGTAGCCCCGCGGGGGCCCCCCAAGAGACCCAGTACTTC; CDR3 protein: CASSPAGAPQETQYF
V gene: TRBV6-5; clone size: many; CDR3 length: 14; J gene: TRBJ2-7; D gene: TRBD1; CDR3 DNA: TGTGCCAGCAGGGCGGGACAGGGCACCTACGAGCAGTACTTC; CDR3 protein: CASRAGQGTYEQYF
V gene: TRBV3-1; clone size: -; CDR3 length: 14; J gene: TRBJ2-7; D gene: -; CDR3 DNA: TGTGCCAGCAGCCAAGGGCGCTTTAACTACGAGCAGTACTTC; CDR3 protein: CASSQGRFNYEQYF
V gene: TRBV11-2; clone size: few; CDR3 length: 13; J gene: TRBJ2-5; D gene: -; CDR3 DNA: TGTGCCAGCAGCTTAAACCAATGGTCGACCCAGTGCTTC; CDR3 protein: CASSLNQWSTQCF
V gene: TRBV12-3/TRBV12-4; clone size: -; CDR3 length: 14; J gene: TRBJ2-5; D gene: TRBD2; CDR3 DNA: TGTGCCAGCGGGACTAGCGGGAGGCGGGAGACCCAGTACTTC; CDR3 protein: CASGTSGRRETQYF
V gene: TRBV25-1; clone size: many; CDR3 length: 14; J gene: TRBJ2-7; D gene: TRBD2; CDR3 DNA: TGTGCCAGCAGAAAAGCGGGAGGGAGTTACGAGCAGTACTTC; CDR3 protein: CASRKAGGSYEQYF
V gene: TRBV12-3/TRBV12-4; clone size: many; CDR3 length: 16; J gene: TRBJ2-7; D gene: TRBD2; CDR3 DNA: TGTGCCAGCAGTTTAGTCTTCGGACTAGCTCTCTACGAGCAGTACTTC; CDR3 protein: CASSLVFGLALYEQYF
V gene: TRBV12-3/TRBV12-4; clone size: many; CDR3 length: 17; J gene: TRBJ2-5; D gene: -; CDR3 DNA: TGTGCCAGCAGTTTAGCCCTAGGTTGGAGGGTCCAGGAGACCCAGTACTTC; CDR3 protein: CASSLALGWRVQETQYF
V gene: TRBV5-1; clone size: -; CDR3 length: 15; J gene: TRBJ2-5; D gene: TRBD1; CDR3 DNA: TGCGCCAGCAGCGAGACAGGGGGGGTTCGGGAGACCCAGTACTTC; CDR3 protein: CASSETGGVRETQYF
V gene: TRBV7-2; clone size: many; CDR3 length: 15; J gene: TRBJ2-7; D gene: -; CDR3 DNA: TGTGCCAGCAGCCAAAAGACCATAGTACGGGACGAGCAGTACTTC; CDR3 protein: CASSQKTIVRDEQYF
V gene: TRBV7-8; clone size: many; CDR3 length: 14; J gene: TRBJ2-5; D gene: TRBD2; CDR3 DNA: TGTGCCAGCAGCCCCGGGACTAGTGGACAGACCCAGTACTTC; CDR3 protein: CASSPGTSGQTQYF
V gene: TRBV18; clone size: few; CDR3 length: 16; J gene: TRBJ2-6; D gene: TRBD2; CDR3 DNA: TGTGCCAGCTCACAACGAGCGGGAGATGGGGCCAACGTCCTGACTTTC; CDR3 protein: CASSQRAGDGANVLTF
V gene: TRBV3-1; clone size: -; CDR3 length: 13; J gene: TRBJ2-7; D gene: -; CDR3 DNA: TGTGCCAGCAGCTGGGGTGACGCTTCTTGGCAGTACTTC; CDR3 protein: CASSWGDASWQYF
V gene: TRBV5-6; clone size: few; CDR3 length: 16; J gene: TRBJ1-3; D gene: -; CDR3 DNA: TGTGCCAGCAGCGAAACAGGGAGCTTCTCTGGAAACACCATATATTTT; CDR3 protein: CASSETGSFSGNTIYF
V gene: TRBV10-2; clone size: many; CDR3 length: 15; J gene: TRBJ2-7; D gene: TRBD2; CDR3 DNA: TGCGCCAGCAGGAGCGGGGATACCCTACGATGGGTGCAGTACTTC; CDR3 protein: CASRSGDTLRWVQYF
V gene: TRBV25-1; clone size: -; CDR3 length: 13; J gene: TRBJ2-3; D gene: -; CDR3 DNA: TGTGCCAGCAGTGAACGAGTATCAGATACGCAGTATTTT; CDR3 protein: CASSERVSDTQYF
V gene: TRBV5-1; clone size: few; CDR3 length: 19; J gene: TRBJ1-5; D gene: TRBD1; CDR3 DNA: TGCGCCAGCAGCCTATCCCGGGACAGGGGTCTTGACAGCAATCAGCCCCAGCATTTT; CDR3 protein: CASSLSRDRGLDSNQPQHF
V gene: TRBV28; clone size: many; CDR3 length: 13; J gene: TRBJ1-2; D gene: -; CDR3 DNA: TGTGCCAGCAGTCCGGGGCGGGGTGGTGGCTACACCTTC; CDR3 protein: CASSPGRGGGYTF
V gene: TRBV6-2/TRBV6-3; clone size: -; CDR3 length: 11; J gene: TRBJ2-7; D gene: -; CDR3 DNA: TGTGCCAGCGGATCCCCATACGAGCAGTACTTC; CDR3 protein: CASGSPYEQYF
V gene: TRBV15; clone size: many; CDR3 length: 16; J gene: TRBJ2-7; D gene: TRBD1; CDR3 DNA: TGTGCCACCAGCGAAGGAGGACAGGGCACTCATGGAGAGCAGTACTTC; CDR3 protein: CATSEGGQGTHGEQYF
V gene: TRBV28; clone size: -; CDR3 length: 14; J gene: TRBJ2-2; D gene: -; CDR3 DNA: TGTGCCAGCACTCCTTCATTAAACACCGGGGAGCTGTTTTTT; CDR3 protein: CASTPSLNTGELFF
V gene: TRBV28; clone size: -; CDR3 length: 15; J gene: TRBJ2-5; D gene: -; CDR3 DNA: TGTGCCAGCAGTTTACCGGGGGGCTGGGTAGAGACCCAGTACTTC; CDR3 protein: CASSLPGGWVETQYF
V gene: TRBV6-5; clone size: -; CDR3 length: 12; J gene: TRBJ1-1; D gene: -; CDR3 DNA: TGTGCCAGCAGTTACTCAGGGGGAAACCCTTTCTTT; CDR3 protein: CASSYSGGNPFF
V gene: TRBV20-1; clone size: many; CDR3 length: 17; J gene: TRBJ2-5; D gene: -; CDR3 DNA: TGCAGTGCTAGAGATCCCCGGGCGCTACCGGAGAGAGAGACCCAGTACTTC; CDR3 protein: CSARDPRALPERETQYF
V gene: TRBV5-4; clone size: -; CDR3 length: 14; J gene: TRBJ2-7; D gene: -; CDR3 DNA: TGTGCCAGCAGCCCGACAGGAGCTACCTACGAGCAGTACTTC; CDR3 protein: CASSPTGATYEQYF
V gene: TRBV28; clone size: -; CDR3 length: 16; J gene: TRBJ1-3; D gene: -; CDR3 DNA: TGTGCCAGCAGTTCGCGGACGGACATCTCTGGAAACACCATATATTTT; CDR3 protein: CASSSRTDISGNTIYF
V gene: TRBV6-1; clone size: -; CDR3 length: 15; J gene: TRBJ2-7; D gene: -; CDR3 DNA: TGTGCCAGCAGCTCGCCCAGGAGGGGGGGGTACGAGCAGTACTTC; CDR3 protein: CASSSPRRGGYEQYF
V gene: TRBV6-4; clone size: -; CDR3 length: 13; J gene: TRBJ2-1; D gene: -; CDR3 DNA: TGTGCCAGCAGATGGGACGTCTACAATGAGCAGTTCTTC; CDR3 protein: CASRWDVYNEQFF
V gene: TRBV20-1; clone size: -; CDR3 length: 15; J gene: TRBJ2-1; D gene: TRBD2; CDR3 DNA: TGCAGTGCTCCTAATTCCGGCGGGAGGGTTGGTGAGCAGTTCTTC; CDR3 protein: CSAPNSGGRVGEQFF
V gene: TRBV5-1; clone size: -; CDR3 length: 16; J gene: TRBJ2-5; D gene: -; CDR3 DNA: TGCGCCAGCAGCCCCTCTCGTGGGGTCGGGGGAGAGACCCAGTACTTC; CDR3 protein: CASSPSRGVGGETQYF
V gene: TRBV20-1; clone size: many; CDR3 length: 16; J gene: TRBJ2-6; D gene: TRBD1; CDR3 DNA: TGCAGTGCTAGAACCGGACAGGGGAACGGGGCCAACGTCCTGACTTTC; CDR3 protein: CSARTGQGNGANVLTF
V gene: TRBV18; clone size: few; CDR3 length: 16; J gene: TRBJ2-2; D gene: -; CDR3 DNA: TGTGCCAGTCATAAACCCCCCGCCTCAGGCACCGGGGAGCTGTTTTTT; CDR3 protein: CASHKPPASGTGELFF
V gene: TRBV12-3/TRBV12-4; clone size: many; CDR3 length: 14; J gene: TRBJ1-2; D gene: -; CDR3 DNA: TGTGCCAGCAGTTTAAGAAGAAGGGACTCTACCTACACCTTC; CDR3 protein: CASSLRRRDSTYTF
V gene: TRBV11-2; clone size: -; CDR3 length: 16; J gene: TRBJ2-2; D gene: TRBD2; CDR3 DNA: TGTGCCAGCAGCTCCCCGGGACTAGCGGGTTCCGGGGAGCTGTTTTTT; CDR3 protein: CASSSPGLAGSGELFF
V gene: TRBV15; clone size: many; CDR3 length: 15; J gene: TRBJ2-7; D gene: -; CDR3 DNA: TGTGCCACCAGCAGAGCTTGGACACCGACCTACGAGCAGTACTTC; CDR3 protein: CATSRAWTPTYEQYF
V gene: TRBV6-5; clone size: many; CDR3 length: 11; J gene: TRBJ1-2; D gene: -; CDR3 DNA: TGTGCCAGCGGGCCAAACTATGGCTACATCTTC; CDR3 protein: CASGPNYGYIF
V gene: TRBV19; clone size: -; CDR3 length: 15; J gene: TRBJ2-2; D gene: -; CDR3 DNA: TGTGCCAGTGGTATCCCCGGGTTGAACACCAGGGAGCTGTTTTTT; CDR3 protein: CASGIPGLNTRELFF
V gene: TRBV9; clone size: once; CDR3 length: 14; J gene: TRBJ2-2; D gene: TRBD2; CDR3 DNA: TGTGCCAGCAAGCGGGAGGGCCGTACCGGGGAGCTGTTTTTT; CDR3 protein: CASKREGRTGELFF
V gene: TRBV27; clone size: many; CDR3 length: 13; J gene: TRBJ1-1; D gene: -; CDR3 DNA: TGTGCCAGCAGTCTGCGGCCGTGGACTGAAGCTTTCTTT; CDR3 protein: CASSLRPWTEAFF
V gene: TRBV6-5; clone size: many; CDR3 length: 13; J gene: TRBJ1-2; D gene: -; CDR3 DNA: TGTGCCGCAACCCTGCGGGAGAACTATGGCTACACCTTC; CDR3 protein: CAATLRENYGYTF
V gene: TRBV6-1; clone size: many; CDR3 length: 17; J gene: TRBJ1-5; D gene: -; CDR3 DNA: TGTGCCAGCAGTGAAAGGGGTTGGTGGGAGAGCAATCAGCCCCAGCATTTT; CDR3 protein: CASSERGWWESNQPQHF
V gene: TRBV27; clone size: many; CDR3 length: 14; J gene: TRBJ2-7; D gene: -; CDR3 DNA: TGTGCCAGCAGTTTAGGGGTTGTCGGTTACGAGCAGTACTTC; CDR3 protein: CASSLGVVGYEQYF